This is a list of T cell receptor beta chains from one sample in a study of OX40 agonist ivuxolimab in advanced cancers. Method: immunoSEQ multiplex PCR; TCRdb's copy keeps in-frame clones and lacks some. The data show about 67,000 clones, with approximately 82% seen just once and 2% to 2.5% held by the top ten. The sample was CD4+ or CD8+ T cells sorted from blood, taken in a trial of the OX40 agonist ivuxolimab. The receptors shown here come from an adult with an advanced solid tumor such as melanoma, head and neck, liver or kidney cancer. Each CDR3 is given with its conserved first and last residue. Each record gives: V gene, clone size, D gene, J gene, CDR3 protein, CDR3 DNA. The D gene is left open where the match is weak. Clone size, where shown, is once, few, many, or a class for clones that have expanded.

TRBV5-1	-	-	TRBJ2-5	CASSLETRETQYF	TGCGCCAGCAGCTTGGAGACGCGGGAGACCCAGTACTTC
TRBV5-1	-	-	TRBJ1-2	CASSLESGANYGYTF	TGCGCCAGCAGCTTGGAGTCAGGCGCTAACTATGGCTACACCTTC
TRBV5-6	-	-	TRBJ1-5	CASSSQGLINQPQHF	TGTGCCAGCAGCTCCCAGGGGCTTATCAATCAGCCCCAGCATTTT
TRBV12-5	-	TRBD1	TRBJ1-4	CASGFGQGKGEKLFF	TGTGCTAGTGGTTTCGGACAGGGGAAGGGTGAAAAACTGTTTTTT
TRBV6-1	-	TRBD1	TRBJ1-5	CAGQGGSDQPQHF	TGTGCCGGACAGGGGGGTAGCGATCAGCCCCAGCATTTT
TRBV5-4	-	-	TRBJ2-2	CASSAGLQNTGELFF	TGTGCCAGCAGCGCGGGACTGCAGAACACCGGGGAGCTGTTTTTT
TRBV9	-	-	TRBJ2-5	CASSAVVGTQYF	TGTGCCAGCAGCGCAGTGGTGGGGACCCAGTACTTC
TRBV28	-	-	TRBJ1-5	CASSSGQSPGQPQHF	TGTGCCAGCAGTTCCGGACAGTCCCCAGGTCAGCCCCAGCATTTT
TRBV6-6	-	TRBD1	TRBJ2-7	CASSLGQGSYEQYF	TGTGCCAGCAGCTTGGGACAGGGTAGCTACGAGCAGTACTTC
TRBV5-6	-	TRBD2	TRBJ2-1	CASSLRTSGGTNEQFF	TGTGCCAGCAGCTTAAGGACTAGCGGGGGAACCAATGAGCAGTTCTTC
TRBV6-1	-	-	TRBJ2-7	CASSTGQPYEQYF	TGTGCCAGCAGTACGGGGCAGCCCTACGAGCAGTACTTC
TRBV5-4	-	-	TRBJ1-2	CASSLENYGYTF	TGTGCCAGCAGCTTGGAGAACTATGGCTACACCTTC
TRBV6-6	-	-	TRBJ1-1	CASSYSSNTEAFF	TGTGCCAGCAGTTACTCGTCGAACACTGAAGCTTTCTTT
TRBV5-6	-	TRBD1	TRBJ1-2	CASSLMTGGHYGYTF	TGTGCCAGCAGCTTGATGACAGGGGGCCACTATGGCTACACCTTC
TRBV4-1	-	-	TRBJ1-3	CASSQPPSGNTIYF	TGCGCCAGCAGCCAACCACCGTCGGGAAACACCATATATTTT
TRBV5-1	-	TRBD1	TRBJ1-1	CASSLAGTGGVLLTEAFF	TGCGCCAGCAGCTTGGCCGGGACAGGGGGCGTGTTATTGACTGAAGCTTTCTTT
TRBV4-1	-	TRBD1	TRBJ1-2	CASSSKRTGGLDYGYTF	TGCGCCAGCAGCTCAAAACGGACAGGGGGTTTAGACTATGGCTACACCTTC
TRBV7-2	-	TRBD2	TRBJ2-5	CASSLGTSGGETQYF	TGTGCCAGCAGCTTAGGGACTAGCGGCGGGGAGACCCAGTACTTC
TRBV7-2	-	TRBD2	TRBJ2-7	CASSSLAGGSLEQYF	TGTGCCAGCAGCTCTTTAGCGGGGGGTTCCCTCGAGCAGTACTTC
TRBV7-8	-	TRBD2	TRBJ2-1	CASSLRPGGSYNEQFF	TGTGCCAGCAGCCTGAGACCGGGGGGCTCCTACAATGAGCAGTTCTTC
TRBV11-2	-	-	TRBJ1-3	CASSFQASGNTIYF	TGTGCCAGCAGCTTCCAGGCCTCTGGAAACACCATATATTTT
TRBV28	-	-	TRBJ2-5	CASSLGGQQETQYF	TGTGCCAGCAGTTTGGGGGGACAGCAAGAGACCCAGTACTTC
TRBV19	-	TRBD1	TRBJ2-3	CASSSSGGGTDTQYF	TGTGCCAGTAGTTCGTCAGGGGGAGGCACAGATACGCAGTATTTT
TRBV6-6	few	TRBD1	TRBJ1-2	CASSYSVDRAIYGYTF	TGTGCCAGCAGTTACTCCGTGGACAGGGCCATCTATGGCTACACCTTC
TRBV28	-	-	TRBJ1-1	CASAEGGSNTEAFF	TGTGCCAGCGCCGAGGGGGGGTCGAACACTGAAGCTTTCTTT
TRBV5-6	-	-	TRBJ1-2	CASSLVSRVNYGYTF	TGTGCCAGCAGCTTAGTAAGCCGGGTAAACTATGGCTACACCTTC
TRBV6-6	-	TRBD1	TRBJ1-5	CASSLTGIQPQHF	TGTGCCAGCAGTCTGACAGGGATTCAGCCCCAGCATTTT
TRBV19	-	-	TRBJ2-3	CASSTTDHLMGDTQYF	TGTGCCAGTAGTACGACAGACCACTTAATGGGAGATACGCAGTATTTT
TRBV28	-	-	TRBJ1-5	CATGGNNQPQHF	TGTGCCACGGGCGGCAACAATCAGCCCCAGCATTTT
TRBV6-6	-	-	TRBJ1-3	CASSRTVFSGNTIYF	TGTGCCAGCAGTAGGACTGTTTTCTCTGGAAACACCATATATTTT
TRBV11-2	-	TRBD1	TRBJ1-5	CASSLGDRENQPQHF	TGTGCCAGCAGCTTAGGGGACAGGGAAAATCAGCCCCAGCATTTT
TRBV2	-	-	TRBJ1-2	CASSVRGNYGYTF	TGTGCCAGCAGTGTTAGGGGGAACTATGGCTACACCTTC
TRBV10-3	-	-	TRBJ2-1	CATVKSGNEQFF	TGTGCCACCGTGAAATCGGGCAATGAGCAGTTCTTC
TRBV6-1	-	TRBD1	TRBJ1-2	CASKTGLGGYTF	TGTGCCAGCAAGACAGGGTTAGGTGGCTACACCTTC
TRBV28	-	-	TRBJ2-3	CASTLPRTFSTDTQYF	TGTGCCAGCACCCTCCCGAGGACCTTTAGCACAGATACGCAGTATTTT
TRBV6-1	-	-	TRBJ2-3	CASGSVADTQYF	TGTGCCAGCGGCTCGGTGGCAGATACGCAGTATTTT
TRBV2	-	-	TRBJ1-1	CASFETTGRAFF	TGTGCCAGCTTTGAGACCACGGGGAGGGCTTTCTTT
TRBV28	-	TRBD1	TRBJ1-4	CASRRDRELIFEKLFF	TGTGCCAGCAGACGGGACAGGGAATTGATATTTGAAAAACTGTTTTTT
TRBV7-8	-	TRBD1	TRBJ1-5	CASSLGAGGSQPQHF	TGTGCCAGCAGCTTAGGGGCAGGGGGAAGTCAGCCCCAGCATTTT
TRBV28	-	-	TRBJ1-4	CASSLPGPATNEKLFF	TGTGCCAGCAGTTTACCTGGCCCCGCAACTAATGAAAAACTGTTTTTT
TRBV10-3	-	-	TRBJ2-3	CAISSSGLSTDTQYF	TGTGCCATCAGTTCCTCAGGGCTAAGCACAGATACGCAGTATTTT
TRBV12-5	-	-	TRBJ1-1	CASGLGTVNTEAFF	TGTGCTAGTGGTTTGGGGACGGTGAACACTGAAGCTTTCTTT